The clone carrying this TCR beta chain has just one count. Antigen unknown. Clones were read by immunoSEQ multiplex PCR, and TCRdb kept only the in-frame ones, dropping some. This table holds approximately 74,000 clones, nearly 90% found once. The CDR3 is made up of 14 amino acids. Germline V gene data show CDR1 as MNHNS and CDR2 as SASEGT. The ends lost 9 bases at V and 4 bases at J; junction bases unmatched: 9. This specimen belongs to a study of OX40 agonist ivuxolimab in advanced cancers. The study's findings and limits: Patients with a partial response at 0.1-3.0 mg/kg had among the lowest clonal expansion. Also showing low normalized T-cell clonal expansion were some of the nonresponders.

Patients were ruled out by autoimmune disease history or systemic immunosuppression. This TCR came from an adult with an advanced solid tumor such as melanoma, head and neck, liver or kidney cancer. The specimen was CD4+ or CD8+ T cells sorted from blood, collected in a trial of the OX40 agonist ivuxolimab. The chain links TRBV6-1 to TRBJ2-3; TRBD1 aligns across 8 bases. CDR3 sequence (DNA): TGTGCCAGTTCAGGACAGGGCTACGCAGATACGCAGTATTTT. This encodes CASSGQGYADTQYF.